The text below deals with one T cell receptor (beta chain). As yet, its antigen is unknown. V lost 0 bases and J lost 6, with 6 bases in between. The CDR3 spans 12 residues. CDR1 is LGHDT and CDR2 is YNNKEL in the germline V gene (reference sequence). Combining a sample-barcoded 5' primer with a J-beta primer mix, a second PCR ran for roughly 6 to 12 cycles. Each cDNA molecule was tagged by a template-switch adaptor with 12 random nucleotides. Every sample gave at least 3 million paired-end reads containing CDR3. Via MiXCR, TCRdb re-called the 5' RACE reads, giving one row per CDR3 protein. The sample records about 620,000 distinct CDR3 sequences, over 20% being singletons. The sample is drawn from a study of blood T cells in healthy people across ages. Broader study findings: PBMCs went unsorted, and a conclusive naive versus antigen-experienced comparison was therefore prevented.

Drawn from each donor were 7.5 to 10 milliliters of peripheral blood. The receptor was derived from a man between 65 and 85 years old in good health. The rearrangement uses TRBV3-1 and TRBJ2-7; no clear D gene. Material for sequencing was blood. The CDR3 spells CASSQEGFEQYF. The DNA of the CDR3 is TGTGCCAGCAGCCAAGAAGGGTTCGAGCAGTACTTC.